Listed here are 15 T cell receptor beta chains from one sample, sequenced in a study of cytomegalovirus exposure and HLA in healthy donors. Primers: 60 Vbeta forward and 13 Jbeta reverse. Libraries were prepared by immunoSEQ multiplex PCR; TCRdb keeps only in-frame clonotypes and omits some of them. The sample yields 130,000 or so clones, roughly 78% seen once. Sequenced input: PBMCs. The receptors here all came from a man aged 50 to 59 in good health and CMV-seropositive.

The chain is built from TRBV7-3 and TRBJ2-2; no definite D call. CDR1 is SGHTA and CDR2 is FQGTGA in the germline V gene. The CDR3 sequence is 15 residues long. Trimming removed 2 bases at V and 4 bases at J, with 11 bases between. CDR3 amino acids: CASSLGPHSTGELFF. The CDR3 region has the DNA TGTGCCAGCAGCTTAGGCCCGCACAGCACCGGGGAGCTGTTTTTT.

The chain is built from TRBV7-2 and TRBJ2-1, with D perhaps TRBD2 (5 bases). The germline V gene encodes CDR1 SGHTA and CDR2 FQGNSA. Trimming removed 5 bases from V and 5 bases from J, with 10 bases in between. This CDR3 contains 13 residues. The CDR3 nucleotides are TGTGCCAGCAGCGGACTGCGAAACAATGAGCAGTTCTTC. Amino acids: CASSGLRNNEQFF.

The chain is built from TRBV15 and TRBJ1-3; 8 bases are shared with TRBD1. CDR1 and CDR2 (germline): LNHNV, YYDKDF (reference sequence). The CDR3 is made up of 16 amino acids. The junction had 7 bases not matched to a gene; V was cut back by 3 bases and J by 3 bases. The CDR3 here is CATSRMAGGGGNTIYF. CDR3 DNA: TGTGCCACCAGCAGGATGGCAGGGGGCGGTGGAAACACCATATATTTT.

The CDR3 loop reads CASSTQGATLEQYF. CDR3 in DNA: TGTGCCAGTAGTACCCAGGGGGCAACGCTCGAGCAGTACTTC. The chain recombines TRBV19 with TRBJ2-7; TRBD1 agrees at 8 bases. The V and J ends lost 4 bases and 6 bases, in that order; junction bases with no gene match: 8. The CDR3 length is 14 residues. Germline V gives CDR1 LNHDA, CDR2 SQIVND (reference sequence).

Note on this clone: Additional DNA sequences in this sample encode the identical CDR3. CDR3: CSAGQGAEAFF. The CDR3 DNA follows: TGCAGTGCTGGACAGGGGGCTGAAGCTTTCTTT. V usage is TRBV20-1 and J usage is TRBJ1-1; 10 bases match TRBD1. The V gene end was trimmed by 5 bases and the J gene end by 6 bases; junction bases not matched to a gene: 0. This CDR3 contains 11 residues. In germline, CDR1 is DFQATT, CDR2 SNEGSKA (reference sequence).

The V call is TRBV9, the J call TRBJ1-3; D is unresolved. Germline assignment: CDR1 SGDLS and CDR2 YYNGEE. The CDR3 runs to 16 residues. The ends were cut back, 0 bases at V and 2 bases at J, with 12 bases in the middle. The CDR3 is CASSVAGESAGNTIYF. The DNA for the CDR3 is TGTGCCAGCAGCGTAGCTGGAGAGTCAGCTGGAAACACCATATATTTT.

In its sample, this clone was seen a few times. The chain combines TRBV7-9 with TRBJ2-2; TRBD1 is a possible D gene (6 bases). The germline V gene encodes CDR1 SEHNR and CDR2 FQNEAQ (reference sequence). The CDR3 extends over 14 amino acids. The V gene lost 4 bases and the J gene lost 4 bases, with 10 bases spanning the gap. CDR3: CASSSGQPTGELFF. The CDR3 DNA follows: TGTGCCAGCAGCTCCGGACAGCCCACCGGGGAGCTGTTTTTT.

The J gene is TRBJ1-3, the V gene TRBV29-1, with D possibly being TRBD1 (6 bases). CDR1 and CDR2 from the germline V gene are SQVTM and ANQGSEA. The CDR3 covers 14 residues. With 4 bases removed from V and 2 bases from J, the gap between germline ends came to 12 bases. CDR3 loop: CSVARGETGNTIYF. The CDR3, as DNA: TGCAGCGTTGCCAGGGGAGAGACTGGAAACACCATATATTTT.

This clone was seen once. V gene TRBV19 combines with J gene TRBJ2-3; TRBD2 might be the D (5 bases). V lost 1 base, J lost 7 bases, and 15 bases lay in between. CDR1 LNHDA and CDR2 SQIVND come from the germline V gene (reference sequence). This CDR3 comprises 15 residues. CDR3 DNA: TGTGCCAGTAGTATAGGAAGTGGAGGCCGCTATACGCAGTATTTT. This encodes CASSIGSGGRYTQYF.

This clone was recorded only once. The J gene is TRBJ2-7, the V gene TRBV28; 11 nucleotides agree with TRBD1. With 3 bases clipped from V and 4 bases from J, the junction kept 17 bases outside the gene matches. CDR1 MDHEN and CDR2 SYDVKM come from the germline V gene. The CDR3 sequence is 19 residues long. CDR3 coding DNA: TGTGCCAGCAGTTTCCTACCCGGACAGGGGGCGTCTACTATGTACGAGCAGTACTTC. Protein product: CASSFLPGQGASTMYEQYF.

The chain is built from TRBV28 and TRBJ1-1; D is undetermined. The CDR3 extends over 13 amino acids. V lost 7 bases to trimming and J lost 6 bases, with 15 bases between them. Germline assignment: CDR1 MDHEN and CDR2 SYDVKM. The CDR3 sequence: CASNLGPWAEAFF. CDR3 bases: TGTGCCAGCAATTTGGGCCCTTGGGCTGAAGCTTTCTTT.

The chain has TRBV5-6 and TRBJ2-7; 13 nucleotides agree with TRBD2. The V gene's germline CDR1 is SGHDT and CDR2 YYEEEE. The CDR3 has 13 amino acids. The ends lost 0 bases at V and 12 bases at J; junction bases unmatched: 3. The CDR3 bases are TGTGCCAGCAGCTTGGGGACTAGCGGGGGCCCGTACTTC. Translating gives CASSLGTSGGPYF.

Notes on this clone: The junction shows a germline mismatch at one end, possibly a read error. The V call is TRBV29-1, the J call TRBJ1-1; a weak D match, TRBD1 (5 bases). Germline values: CDR1 SQVTM, CDR2 ANQGSEA. The CDR3 contains 9 residues. The CDR3 spells CSVDRADLF. For the CDR3, the DNA is TGCAGCGTTGACAGGGCGGACCTCTTT.

The chain has TRBV5-1 and TRBJ1-1; D is ambiguous. Between the trimmed V and J ends, which lost 0 bases and 4 bases, there was a span of 10 bases. CDR1 is SGHRS, CDR2 YFSETQ, per germline. This CDR3 is 14 amino acids long. The CDR3: CASSLGVSGTEAFF. For the CDR3, the DNA is TGCGCCAGCAGCTTGGGAGTCTCTGGCACTGAAGCTTTCTTT.

This clone was found many times. This chain links TRBV5-8 with TRBJ1-4; 11 nucleotides agree with TRBD1. The germline gives CDR1 SGHTS, CDR2 YDEGEE. V was pared by 3 bases and J by 3 bases, with 7 bases of the junction left unmatched. The CDR3 sequence is 17 residues long. This CDR3 is CASSSRTGGWSNEKLFF. The CDR3 DNA reads as TGTGCCAGCAGCTCCCGGACAGGGGGCTGGTCTAATGAAAAACTGTTTTTT.